This T cell receptor beta chain was identified in a study of CD8 T cells in Susac syndrome. TCR beta was sequenced from blood CD8+ and CD4+ T cells. Each multiple sclerosis control was a treatment-naive patient with relapsing-remitting disease that was either stable or active. RNA totalling about 0.5 to 1 ug underwent reverse transcription with random hexamers. An immunoSEQ multiplex PCR amplified TCR beta CDR3 over 54 Vbeta and 13 Jbeta. Via MiXCR, TCRdb re-called the immunoSEQ multiplex PCR reads, giving one row per CDR3 protein. The sample holds around 190,000 distinct CDR3 sequences, 95% seen once. CDR1 and CDR2 from the germline V gene are SGDLS and YYNGEE. There are 15 residues in the CDR3. The V end was cut by 0 bases, the J end by 6 bases, with 13 bases between.

Sequencing was performed on CD8+ T cells from PBMCs. The receptor comes from a human donor with multiple sclerosis. The V gene is TRBV9, the J gene TRBJ2-1; either TRBD1 or TRBD2 may fit D (5 bases each). CDR3 DNA sequence: TGTGCCAGCAGCGTAGGAGGGCAGGGTGGCAATGAGCAGTTCTTC. Translated, it gives CASSVGGQGGNEQFF.